The 11 T cell receptor beta chains below come from one sample, sequenced in a study of PD-1 blockade in mismatch repair-deficient tumors. TCRdb keeps only in-frame clones here, not all; method: immunoSEQ multiplex PCR. The sample comprises roughly 50,000 clones, roughly 80% of which are singletons, and 3% to 3.5% rests with the top ten. The material sequenced was peripheral blood, taken 4 weeks after starting pembrolizumab. The receptors were sampled from an adult with mismatch repair-deficient cancer.

V and J are TRBV19 and TRBJ2-5; 7 bases are shared with TRBD2. The CDR3 length is 15 residues. Per germline, CDR1 LNHDA and CDR2 SQIVND (reference sequence). V dropped 7 bases and J dropped 2; count of bases not matched to a gene: 10. The DNA for the CDR3 is TGTGCCAGTACCCCGGGGCAGGGACTACAAGAGACCCAGTACTTC. Its protein product is CASTPGQGLQETQYF.

This clone has only one observation. The rearrangement links TRBV6-1 to TRBJ1-2; no firm D call. The V end was cut by 3 bases, the J end by 1 base, with 12 bases between. Per the germline V gene, CDR1 is MNHNS and CDR2 is SASEGT. The CDR3 covers 15 residues. The CDR3 loop reads CASSDQSGVNYGYTF. The CDR3 DNA follows: TGTGCCAGCAGTGATCAATCAGGAGTTAACTATGGCTACACCTTC.

V gene TRBV11-3 combines with J gene TRBJ2-1; a possible D gene is TRBD2 (6 bases). This CDR3 region has 13 residues. Germline CDR1 reads SGHNT; CDR2 reads YENEEA. V shed 3 bases and J shed 9 bases, with 12 bases lying between them. CDR3 amino acids: CASSFGPRGEQFF. The DNA for the CDR3 is TGTGCCAGCAGCTTCGGTCCGCGGGGTGAGCAGTTCTTC.

In this sample, this clone is medium-sized. The chain joins TRBV7-9 to TRBJ2-7; 10 bases map to TRBD2. CDR1 is SEHNR and CDR2 is FQNEAQ in the germline V gene (reference sequence). The CDR3 is 15 amino acids. V lost 1 base and J lost 2; bases outside the gene matches: 2. DNA of the CDR3: TGTGCCAGCAGCTTAGTTAGCGGGAGGACCTACGAGCAGTACTTC. Encoded protein: CASSLVSGRTYEQYF.

This rearrangement joins TRBV23-1 to TRBJ1-1, with 7 bases lining up with TRBD1. TRBV23-1 is assigned to the ORF class and has an uncertain function. The CDR3 runs to 20 residues. The trim removed 0 bases at V and 5 bases at J, leaving 21 bases unmatched. In nucleotides, the CDR3 is TGCGCCAGCAGTCAATCTAAGAGGGGAGACAGGGAAACTGCGAGGACTGAAGCTTTCTTT. Residues: CASSQSKRGDRETARTEAFF.

V usage is TRBV4-3 and J usage is TRBJ2-7, with 7 bases matching TRBD2. Germline V gene sequence: CDR1 LGHNA, CDR2 YSLEER. V was clipped by 0 bases and J by 2 bases; unmatched bases: 4. This CDR3 has 15 residues. CDR3 DNA sequence: TGCGCCAGCAGCCAAGATCGCGGGGGACCCTACGAGCAGTACTTC. Its translation is CASSQDRGGPYEQYF.

There are a few counts of this clone. This chain connects TRBV7-9 to TRBJ2-4, with D possibly matching TRBD1 (5 bases). The ends were cut back, 1 base at V and 2 bases at J, with 6 bases in the middle. CDR3 length: 14 amino acids. The germline gives CDR1 SEHNR, CDR2 FQNEAQ (reference sequence). The DNA for the CDR3 is TGTGCCAGCAGCTTAGGACAGACCAAAAACATTCAGTACTTC. Its translation: CASSLGQTKNIQYF. The full variable domain, rest sourced from reference TRBV7-9 and TRBJ2-4, is DTGVSQNPRHKITKRGQNVTFRCDPISEHNRLYWYRQTLGQGPEFLTYFQNEAQLEKSRLLSDRFSAERPKGSFSTLEIQRTEQGDSAMYLCASSLGQTKNIQYFGAGTRLSVL.

The rearrangement uses TRBV9 and TRBJ1-2; TRBD1 matches at 7 bases. The V and J ends lost 0 bases and 7 bases, in that order; junction bases with no gene match: 9. Germline V lookup: CDR1 SGDLS, CDR2 YYNGEE. This CDR3 comprises 15 residues. The CDR3 loop is CASSVGQGRSSGYTF. The CDR3 bases are TGTGCCAGCAGCGTAGGACAGGGAAGGTCGTCTGGCTACACCTTC.

The rearrangement links TRBV6-1 to TRBJ1-5; D unresolved. Germline CDR1 is MNHNS and CDR2 is SASEGT. The CDR3 is 14 residues long. Trimming pared 7 bases from V and 2 bases from J, leaving 12 bases between. In DNA, the CDR3 is TGTGCCAGCAATCCCGGGGAGCGCAATCAGCCCCAGCATTTT. Translation: CASNPGERNQPQHF.

This chain joins TRBV7-9 and TRBJ2-1, with 7 positions matching TRBD2. The J segment lost 9 bases and the V segment lost 1 base, leaving 6 bases of the junction unmatched. Looked up from germline, CDR1 is SEHNR and CDR2 is FQNEAQ (reference sequence). There are 14 residues in the CDR3. This CDR3 reads CASSLVGGRGEQFF. CDR3 in DNA: TGTGCCAGCAGCTTAGTCGGCGGGAGAGGTGAGCAGTTCTTC.

This rearrangement joins TRBV19 to TRBJ2-1; 10 bases map to TRBD2. V shed 9 bases, J shed 6 bases, and the junction held 11 bases outside the gene matches. Germline V gives CDR1 LNHDA, CDR2 SQIVND (reference sequence). This CDR3 contains 15 residues. DNA of the CDR3: TGTGCCAGCTCCTATTGGACTAGCGGCCCCAATGAGCAGTTCTTC. Translation: CASSYWTSGPNEQFF.